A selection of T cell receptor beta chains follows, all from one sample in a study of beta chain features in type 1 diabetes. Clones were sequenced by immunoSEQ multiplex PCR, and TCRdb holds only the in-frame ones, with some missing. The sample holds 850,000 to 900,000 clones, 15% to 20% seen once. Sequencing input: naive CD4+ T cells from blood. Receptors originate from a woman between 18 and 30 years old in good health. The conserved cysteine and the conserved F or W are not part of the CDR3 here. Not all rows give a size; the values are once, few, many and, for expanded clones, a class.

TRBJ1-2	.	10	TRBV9	ASSGHRGGYT
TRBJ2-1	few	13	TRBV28	ASRATSGQYKGQF
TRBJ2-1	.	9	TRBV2	ASSEQGEPV
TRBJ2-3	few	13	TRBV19	ASSIFAGGGDTQY
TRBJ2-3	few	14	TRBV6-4	ASSVTSGRGTDTQY
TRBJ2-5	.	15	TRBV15	ATSSRGRGTYQETQY
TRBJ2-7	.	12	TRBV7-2	ASSFNTATYEQY
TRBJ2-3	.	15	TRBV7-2	ASSRGSIGGPTDTQY
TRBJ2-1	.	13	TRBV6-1	ASSERTSGYNEQF
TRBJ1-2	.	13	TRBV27	ASSWQGQGGYGYT
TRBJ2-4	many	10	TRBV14	ASSQDLVIQY
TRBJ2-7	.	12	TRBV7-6	ASSLGGVTYEQY
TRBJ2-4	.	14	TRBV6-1	ASSASRERAKNIQY
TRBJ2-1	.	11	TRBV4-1	ASSQSDGEASF
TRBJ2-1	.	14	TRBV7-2	ASSFAGTGAYNEQF
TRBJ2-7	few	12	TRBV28	ASRYRDSIYEQY
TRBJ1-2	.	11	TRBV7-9	ASSSIRESGYT
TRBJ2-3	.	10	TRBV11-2	ASSLVEAAQY
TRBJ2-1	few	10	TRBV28	AAYRSYNEQF